This T cell receptor beta chain was retrieved from a study of beta chain features in type 1 diabetes. Study background: Patients shared similar age, gender and cell yields with healthy donors. Study-level points and caveats: Patients with type 1 diabetes showed fewer VDJ junction insertions and more deletions. Researchers report that Type 1 diabetes patients had moderately but significantly shorter TCRB CDR3s across all four CD4+ subsets.

Germline trimming cut 4 bases from V and 5 bases from J; bases unmatched to any gene: 7. Germline loops: CDR1 GTSNPN, CDR2 SVGIG (reference sequence). The CDR3 consists of 13 residues. The investigators reverse transcribed all of the isolated RNA, so they sequenced expressed TCRB transcripts. TCRdb's table, derived via immunoSEQ multiplex PCR, lists solely in-frame clones and lacks some. This table has 150,000 or so clones, approximately 9% appearing once. This clone was counted only a few times. Its cognate antigen is unknown. What was sequenced was central memory CD4+ T cells from blood. This chain uses TRBV30 with TRBJ2-7; 8 nucleotides align to TRBD2. The receptor's source is a woman between 18 and 30 years old with type 1 diabetes. CDR3 residues: CAWIGGRSHEQYF. The CDR3 bases are TGTGCCTGGATCGGCGGGAGGTCCCACGAGCAGTACTTC. The whole variable domain, remainder taken from reference TRBV30 and TRBJ2-7, is SQTIHQWPATLVQPVGSPLSLECTVEGTSNPNLYWYRQAAGRGLQLLFYSVGIGQISSEVPQNLSASRPQDRQFILSSKKLLLSDSGFYLCAWIGGRSHEQYFGPGTRLTVT.